The following is a TCR beta chain sequence with its context. Clones were sequenced by immunoSEQ multiplex PCR, and TCRdb holds only the in-frame ones, with some missing. Of under 250,000 clones in the sample, 83% were seen once. CDR1 and CDR2 (germline): SGHNT, YYREEE (reference sequence). This CDR3 has 14 residues. The V end lost 0 bases, the J end lost 3 bases, and 9 bases lay between the germline ends. This sample was included in a study of blood T cell repertoires in COVID-19. Overall study: PBMCs, B-cell-depleted T cells, or T cells were the source of the cDNA or gDNA that made up the material.

This chain joins TRBV5-4 and TRBJ1-1; maybe TRBD1 (6 bases). This sequence originates from a woman in her 70s with active or convalescent COVID-19. Sequenced sample: peripheral blood. CDR3 nucleotide sequence: TGTGCCAGCAGCTTGGAACAGGGAGACACTGAAGCTTTCTTT. It yields the protein CASSLEQGDTEAFF. Variable domain in full (rest from reference TRBV5-4 and TRBJ1-1): ETGVTQSPTHLIKTRGQQVTLRCSSQSGHNTVSWYQQALGQGPQFIFQYYREEENGRGNFPPRFSGLQFPNYSSELNVNALELDDSALYLCASSLEQGDTEAFFGQGTRLTVV.